This T cell receptor (beta chain) was identified during a study of tumor-infiltrating lymphocytes in localized non-small cell lung cancer. The overall study: Some samples were collected after neoadjuvant chemotherapy; smokers, never-smokers and several histologies were included. Tumor tissue and non-adjacent uninvolved lung came from each patient.

Sequencing was performed with immunoSEQ multiplex PCR; in TCRdb, only in-frame clones are kept and a portion is missing. The sample yields about 6,000 clones, 76% seen once. As to this clone: Its cognate antigen is unknown.

The CDR3 runs 15 residues. Trimming took 6 bases from V and 2 from J; bases not matched to a gene: 5. Germline values: CDR1 MNHEY, CDR2 SVGAGI. Study-level results: Immunotypes IM1 and IM2 had similar TCR-derived T-cell fractions. Recurrence-free survival showed no association with tumor T-cell fraction.

The source material was lung tumor tissue. The TCR comes from a human donor with non-small cell lung cancer. The chain recombines TRBV6-5 with TRBJ2-7; TRBD2 aligns across 12 bases. CDR3 sequence (DNA): TGTGCCAGCAGCTGGGGACTAGCGGGTACCTACGAGCAGTACTTC. As protein: CASSWGLAGTYEQYF.